This TCR beta chain was observed in a study of OX40 agonist ivuxolimab in advanced cancers. About the study: Prior therapy, whether anti-PD-1, anti-PD-L1 or anti-CTLA-4, was allowed, and 35% to 40% had some.

V lost 5 bases and J lost 0, with 13 bases in between. The CDR3 length is 15 residues. Germline V CDR1 and CDR2: SGHTA, FQGNSA. TCRdb keeps only in-frame clones here, not all; method: immunoSEQ multiplex PCR. The sample has about 80,000 clones, 84% seen once; the top ten hold around 25%. The sample consisted of CD4+ or CD8+ T cells sorted from blood, taken in a trial of the OX40 agonist ivuxolimab. This chain uses TRBV7-2 with TRBJ1-2, with a possible D match to TRBD1 (5 bases). This TCR was sampled from an adult with an advanced solid tumor such as melanoma, head and neck, liver or kidney cancer. This chain's CDR3 is CASSPVGTTNYGYTF. Written as DNA, the CDR3 is TGTGCCAGCAGCCCCGTGGGGACGACTAACTATGGCTACACCTTC.